The entry that follows covers one T cell receptor (beta chain) sequence. Researchers ran the assay at a deep level. Unsorted PBMC contributed roughly 320 ng DNA, roughly 30,000 T cell genomes, to each replicate PCR. The table came from immunoSEQ multiplex PCR; TCRdb's copy has only in-frame clones and leaves some out. The data show about 510,000 clones, around 79% seen once. CDR3 length: 12 residues. The V gene's germline CDR1 is WSHSY and CDR2 SAAADI. V lost 9 bases, J lost 2 bases, and 0 bases stayed unmatched. The sample originates from a study of shared clonotypes between healthy human individuals. Study-level information: Donors, aged 18 to 49, were two women and three men.

The sequenced sample consisted of PBMCs. This receptor was identified in a woman aged 40 to 50 in good health. Some clones in this sample may be carry-over from other donors' samples. The chain couples TRBV10-2 to TRBJ2-7, with TRBD2 matching 11 bases. CDR3 residues: CASSGRAYEQYF. The CDR3 bases are TGCGCCAGTAGCGGGAGGGCCTACGAGCAGTACTTC.